One sample yielded the 18 T cell receptor beta chains listed below, sequenced in a study of beta chain features in type 1 diabetes. Study-wide results and caveats: Moderately but significantly shorter TCRB CDR3s were found in Type 1 diabetes patients in all four CD4+ subsets.

Antigen specificity for these receptors is unknown. The whole isolated RNA underwent reverse transcription, so sequencing captured expressed TCRB transcripts. The method was immunoSEQ multiplex PCR; TCRdb's version includes in-frame clones alone and lacks a portion of them. The profile shows about 700,000 clones, 13% of them singletons. Source material: naive CD4+ T cells from blood. These receptors all come from a man aged 18 to 30 with type 1 diabetes.

The CDR3 region is CASSKDPAQPQHF. For the CDR3, the DNA is TGTGCCAGCAGCAAAGACCCGGCCCAGCCCCAGCATTTT. V is TRBV9 and J is TRBJ1-5; D uncertain. The CDR3 extends over 13 amino acids. CDR1 and CDR2 (germline): SGDLS, YYNGEE. Trimming stripped 4 bases from V and 7 bases from J, with 12 bases between.

In this sample, this clone turned up a few times. The chain employs TRBV25-1 and TRBJ2-3; TRBD2 aligns across 13 bases. The trim removed 5 bases at V and 4 bases at J, leaving 12 bases unmatched. CDR3 length: 18 amino acids. Germline V gene data show CDR1 as MGHDK and CDR2 as SYGVNS. CDR3 region: CASSNPGLAGLGSDTQYF. DNA of the CDR3: TGTGCCAGCAGTAATCCGGGACTAGCGGGGCTCGGGTCAGATACGCAGTATTTT.

Note on this clone: This CDR3 is also generated by other DNA sequences in the sample. The V call is TRBV5-1, the J call TRBJ2-5; D is unresolved. The CDR3 has 15 residues. From germline, CDR1 is SGHRS and CDR2 YFSETQ. V was clipped by 0 bases and J by 2 bases, with 11 bases between them. CDR3 loop: CASSLAGQSQETQYF. The CDR3 DNA reads TGCGCCAGCAGCTTGGCCGGCCAGTCACAAGAGACCCAGTACTTC.

The gene calls are TRBV25-1 and TRBJ2-3; the D gene could be TRBD1 or TRBD2 (5 bases each). CDR1 and CDR2 (germline): MGHDK, SYGVNS. V lost 3 bases and J 6 bases, leaving 13 bases between the germline ends. The CDR3 runs to 14 residues. In nucleotides, the CDR3 is TGTGCCAGCAGTGACGTTCGGGGCGCGGATACGCAGTATTTT. Translating gives CASSDVRGADTQYF.

The chain is built from TRBV5-1 and TRBJ2-7; 9 nucleotides agree with TRBD2. Germline trimming cut 0 bases from V and 2 bases from J; bases unmatched to any gene: 9. The CDR3 loop spans 17 amino acids. Germline lookup yields CDR1 SGHRS and CDR2 YFSETQ. The CDR3 loop reads CASSLGGSGGSTYEQYF. CDR3 coding DNA: TGCGCCAGCAGCTTGGGCGGTAGCGGGGGTTCAACCTACGAGCAGTACTTC.

This clone has more than one count but fewer than ten. The V and J genes are TRBV29-1 and TRBJ1-2, with D possibly matching TRBD1 (6 bases). This CDR3 has 15 amino acids. CDR1 SQVTM and CDR2 ANQGSEA come from the germline V gene. V was clipped by 5 bases and J by 4 bases, with 20 bases between them. CDR3 amino acids: CSVQGDPGAAYGYTF. CDR3 nucleotide sequence: TGCAGCGTTCAAGGGGATCCGGGGGCGGCCTATGGCTACACCTTC.

This clone was detected only a few times. The chain is built from TRBV4-2 and TRBJ2-3; D gene unclear. CDR3 length equals 17 residues. CDR1 is LGHNA, CDR2 YNFKEQ, per germline. Trimming shortened V by 0 bases and J by 3 bases, and 16 bases separated the two germline ends. For the CDR3, the DNA is TGTGCCAGCAGCCAAGATACCCGTGCGTCCTTGACAGATACGCAGTATTTT. Its translation: CASSQDTRASLTDTQYF.

The chain couples TRBV15 to TRBJ1-2, with TRBD1 matching 8 bases. CDR1 and CDR2 from the germline V gene are LNHNV and YYDKDF (reference sequence). V was clipped by 2 bases and J by 8 bases; unmatched bases: 10. The CDR3 is made up of 15 amino acids. This CDR3 is CATSRNRGSPEGYTF. The DNA for the CDR3 is TGTGCCACCAGCAGAAACAGGGGGTCGCCCGAGGGCTACACCTTC.

This clone has just a few counts. The chain links TRBV7-8 to TRBJ2-3; D ambiguous. The V gene's germline CDR1 is SGHVS and CDR2 FQNEAQ. V was trimmed by 5 bases and J by 5 bases, leaving 8 bases between them. The CDR3 sequence is 12 residues long. CDR3 bases: TGTGCCAGCAGCACGGGTAGAGATACGCAGTATTTT. Protein product: CASSTGRDTQYF. The entire variable domain, with the rest obtained from reference TRBV7-8 and TRBJ2-3, is as follows: GAGVSQSPRYKVAKRGQDVALRCDPISGHVSLFWYQQALGQGPEFLTYFQNEAQLDKSGLPSDRFFAERPEGSVSTLKIQRTQQEDSAVYLCASSTGRDTQYFGPGTRLTVL.

This clone was counted only a few times. The J gene is TRBJ2-5, the V gene TRBV7-2; D possibly corresponds to TRBD1 (6 bases). CDR3 size: 13 residues. Germline assignment: CDR1 SGHTA and CDR2 FQGNSA. Trimming stripped 1 base from V and 4 bases from J, with 7 bases between. The CDR3 sequence is CASSLVRGETQYF. The CDR3 DNA follows: TGTGCCAGCAGCTTAGTCAGGGGAGAGACCCAGTACTTC.

The chain carries TRBV28 and TRBJ1-1; D ambiguous. CDR1 is MDHEN, CDR2 SYDVKM, per germline. The V end was cut by 11 bases, the J end by 1 base, with 11 bases between. The CDR3 covers 12 residues. The CDR3 sequence is CALMGRNTEAFF. The CDR3, as DNA: TGTGCCCTAATGGGGAGGAACACTGAAGCTTTCTTT. The whole variable domain, filled in from reference TRBV28 and TRBJ1-1, reads DVKVTQSSRYLVKRTGEKVFLECVQDMDHENMFWYRQDPGLGLRLIYFSYDVKMKEKGDIPEGYSVSREKKERFSLILESASTNQTSMYLCALMGRNTEAFFGQGTRLTVV.

The chain employs TRBV27 and TRBJ2-3; D unclear. Germline V gives CDR1 MNHEY, CDR2 SMNVEV (reference sequence). The length of the CDR3 is 14 residues. Trimming removed 5 bases at V and 10 bases at J, with 19 bases between. CDR3 region: CASSPTPEPGAQYF. The CDR3 DNA reads as TGTGCCAGCAGTCCAACCCCAGAACCAGGTGCGCAGTATTTT.

The rearrangement uses TRBV6-5 and TRBJ2-3; TRBD2 is a possible D gene (6 bases). V was pared by 6 bases and J by 6 bases, with 16 bases between. CDR3 length equals 14 residues. Germline CDR1 is MNHEY and CDR2 is SVGAGI. This CDR3 reads CASSLGLAADTQYF. As DNA, the CDR3 is TGTGCCAGCAGCCTGGGACTCGCAGCCGATACGCAGTATTTT.

This clone was counted only a few times. The gene calls are TRBV28 and TRBJ1-5; D might be TRBD1 (5 bases). V was clipped by 6 bases and J by 4 bases, with 16 bases between them. This CDR3 has 15 residues. Germline V CDR1 and CDR2: MDHEN, SYDVKM. The CDR3 DNA reads TGTGCCAGCAGCCAAGGGGCAGGGCCTAATCAGCCCCAGCATTTT. Its translation: CASSQGAGPNQPQHF.

This clone turned up a few times. The chain joins TRBV30 to TRBJ2-2; D possibly corresponds to TRBD2 (6 bases). Germline-derived CDR1 and CDR2 are GTSNPN and SVGIG (reference sequence). The CDR3 length is 14 residues. Trimming removed 3 bases from V and 1 base from J, with 9 bases in between. CDR3: CAWRRRENTGELFF. CDR3 DNA sequence: TGTGCCTGGAGACGGCGGGAGAACACCGGGGAGCTGTTTTTT.

This chain connects TRBV6-6 to TRBJ2-5, with D unclear. Germline values: CDR1 MNHNY, CDR2 SVGAGI (reference sequence). The CDR3 length is 14 residues. Trimming removed 6 bases from V and 1 base from J, with 12 bases in between. The CDR3 protein is CASRIRASQETQYF. CDR3 coding DNA: TGTGCCAGCAGAATTCGAGCGTCCCAAGAGACCCAGTACTTC.

This clone was detected a few times. This sequence joins TRBV6-6 and TRBJ2-7; D not resolved. V was pared by 0 bases and J by 10 bases, with 4 bases between. Germline-derived CDR1 and CDR2 are MNHNY and SVGAGI (reference sequence). CDR3 length: 10 amino acids. CDR3 bases: TGTGCCAGCAGTTACTCGGGACAGTACTTC. It yields the protein CASSYSGQYF.

The gene calls are TRBV30 and TRBJ2-3, with TRBD1 matching 7 bases. The CDR3 consists of 16 residues. Germline trimming cut 1 base from V and 5 bases from J; bases unmatched to any gene: 12. Germline-derived CDR1 and CDR2 are GTSNPN and SVGIG (reference sequence). The CDR3 DNA reads as TGTGCCTGGAGTGACCTCAGCAGGGGGTTTGGAGATACGCAGTATTTT. Translating gives CAWSDLSRGFGDTQYF.